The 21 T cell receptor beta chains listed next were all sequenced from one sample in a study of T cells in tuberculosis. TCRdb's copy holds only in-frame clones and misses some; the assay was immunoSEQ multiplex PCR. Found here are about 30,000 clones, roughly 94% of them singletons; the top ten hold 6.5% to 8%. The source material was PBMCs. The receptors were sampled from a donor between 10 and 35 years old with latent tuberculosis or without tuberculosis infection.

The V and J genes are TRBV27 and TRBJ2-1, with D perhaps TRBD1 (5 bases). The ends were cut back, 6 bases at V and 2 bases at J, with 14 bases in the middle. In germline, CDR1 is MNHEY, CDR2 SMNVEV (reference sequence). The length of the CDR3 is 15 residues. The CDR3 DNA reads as TGTGCCAGCAGCCTGGACAAAGCCACCTACAATGAGCAGTTCTTC. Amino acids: CASSLDKATYNEQFF.

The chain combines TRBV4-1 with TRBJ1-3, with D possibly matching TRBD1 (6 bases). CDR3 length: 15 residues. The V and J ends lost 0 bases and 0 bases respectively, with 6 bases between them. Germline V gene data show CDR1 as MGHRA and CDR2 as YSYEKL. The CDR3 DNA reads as TGCGCCAGCAGCCAAGACAGGGGCTCTGGAAACACCATATATTTT. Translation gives CASSQDRGSGNTIYF.

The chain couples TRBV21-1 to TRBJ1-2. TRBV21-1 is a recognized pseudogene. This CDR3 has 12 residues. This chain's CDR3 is CASSREGFGYTF. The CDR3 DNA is TGTGCCAGCAGCCGAGAGGGTTTTGGCTACACCTTC.

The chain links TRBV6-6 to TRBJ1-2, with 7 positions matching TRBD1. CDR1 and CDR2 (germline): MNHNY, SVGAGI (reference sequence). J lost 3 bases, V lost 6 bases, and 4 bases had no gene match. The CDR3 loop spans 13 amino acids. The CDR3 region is CASSLTGYYGYTF. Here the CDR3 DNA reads TGTGCCAGCAGCTTGACAGGGTACTATGGCTACACCTTC.

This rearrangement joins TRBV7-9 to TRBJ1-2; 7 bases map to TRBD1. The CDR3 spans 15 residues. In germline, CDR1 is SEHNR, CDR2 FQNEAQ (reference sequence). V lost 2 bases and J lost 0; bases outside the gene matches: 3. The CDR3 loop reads CASSLPQGTNYGYTF. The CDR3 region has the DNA TGTGCCAGCAGCTTACCACAGGGGACTAACTATGGCTACACCTTC.

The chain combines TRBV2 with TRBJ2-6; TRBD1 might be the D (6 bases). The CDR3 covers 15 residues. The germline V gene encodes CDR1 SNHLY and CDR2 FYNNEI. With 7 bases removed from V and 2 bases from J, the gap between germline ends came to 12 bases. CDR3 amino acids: CASKNNRAGANVLTF. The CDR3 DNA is TGTGCCAGCAAAAATAACAGGGCTGGGGCCAACGTCCTGACTTTC.

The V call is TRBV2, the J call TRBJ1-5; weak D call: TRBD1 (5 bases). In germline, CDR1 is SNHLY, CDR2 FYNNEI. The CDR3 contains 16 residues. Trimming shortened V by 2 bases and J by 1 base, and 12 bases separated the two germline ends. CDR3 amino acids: CASSEPRDRSNQPQHF. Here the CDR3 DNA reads TGTGCCAGCAGTGAACCCAGGGATAGGAGCAATCAGCCCCAGCATTTT.

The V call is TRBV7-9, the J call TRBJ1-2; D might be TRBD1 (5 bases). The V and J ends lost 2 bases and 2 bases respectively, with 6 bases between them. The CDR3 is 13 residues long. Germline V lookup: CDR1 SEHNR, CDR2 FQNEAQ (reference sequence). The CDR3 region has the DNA TGTGCCAGCAGCTTAAACAGGAACTATGGCTACACCTTC. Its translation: CASSLNRNYGYTF.

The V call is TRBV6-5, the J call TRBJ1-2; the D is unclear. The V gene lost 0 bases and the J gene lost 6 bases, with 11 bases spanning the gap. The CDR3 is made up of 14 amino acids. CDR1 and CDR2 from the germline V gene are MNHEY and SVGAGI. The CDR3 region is CASSYSLAVDGYTF. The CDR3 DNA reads TGTGCCAGCAGTTACTCGTTGGCCGTCGATGGCTACACCTTC.

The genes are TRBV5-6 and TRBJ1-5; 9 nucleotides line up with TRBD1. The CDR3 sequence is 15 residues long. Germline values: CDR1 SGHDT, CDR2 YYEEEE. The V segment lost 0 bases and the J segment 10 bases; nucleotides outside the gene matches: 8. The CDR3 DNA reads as TGTGCCAGCAGCTTGGGTGGGACAGGGCTTCCTCCCCAGCATTTT. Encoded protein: CASSLGGTGLPPQHF.

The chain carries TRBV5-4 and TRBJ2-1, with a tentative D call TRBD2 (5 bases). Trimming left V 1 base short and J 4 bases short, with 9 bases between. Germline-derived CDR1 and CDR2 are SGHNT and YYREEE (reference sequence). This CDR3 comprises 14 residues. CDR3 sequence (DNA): TGTGCCAGCAGCTTGTTCGGGGTTTACAATGAGCAGTTCTTC. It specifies CASSLFGVYNEQFF.

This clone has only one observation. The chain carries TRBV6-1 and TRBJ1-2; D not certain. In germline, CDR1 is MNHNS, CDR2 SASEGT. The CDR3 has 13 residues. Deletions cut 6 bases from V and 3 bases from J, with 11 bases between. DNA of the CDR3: TGTGCCAGCAGGAAATTAGAAGACTATGGCTACACCTTC. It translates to CASRKLEDYGYTF.

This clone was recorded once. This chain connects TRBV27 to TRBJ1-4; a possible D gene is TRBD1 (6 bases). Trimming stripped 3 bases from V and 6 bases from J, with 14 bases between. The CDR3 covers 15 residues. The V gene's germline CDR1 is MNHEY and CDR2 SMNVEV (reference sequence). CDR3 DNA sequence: TGTGCCAGCAGTTTTTTGGGGGCAGGAGATGAAAAACTGTTTTTT. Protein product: CASSFLGAGDEKLFF.

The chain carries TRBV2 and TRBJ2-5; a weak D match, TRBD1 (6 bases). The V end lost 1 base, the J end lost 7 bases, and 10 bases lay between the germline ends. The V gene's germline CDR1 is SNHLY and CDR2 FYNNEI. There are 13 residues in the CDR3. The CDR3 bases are TGTGCCAGCAGTGAAGACCTCAGGGGGACCCAGTACTTC. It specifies CASSEDLRGTQYF.

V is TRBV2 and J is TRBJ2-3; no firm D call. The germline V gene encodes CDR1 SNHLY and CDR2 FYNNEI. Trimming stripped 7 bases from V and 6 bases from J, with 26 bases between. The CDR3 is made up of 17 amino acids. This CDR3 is CASIPDGRYPRGDTQYF. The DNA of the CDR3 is TGTGCCAGCATCCCCGACGGAAGGTATCCTCGCGGCGATACGCAGTATTTT.

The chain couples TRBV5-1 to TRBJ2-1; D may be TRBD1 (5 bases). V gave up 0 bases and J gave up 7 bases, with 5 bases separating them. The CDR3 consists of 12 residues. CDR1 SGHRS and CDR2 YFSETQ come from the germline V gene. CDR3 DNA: TGCGCCAGCAGCTTGGAGGGGAATGAGCAGTTCTTC. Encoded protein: CASSLEGNEQFF.

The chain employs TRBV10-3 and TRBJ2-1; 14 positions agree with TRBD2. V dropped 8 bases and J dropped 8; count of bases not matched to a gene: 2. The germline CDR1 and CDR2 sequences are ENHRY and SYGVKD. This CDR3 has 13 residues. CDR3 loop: CAIRLAGGDEQFF. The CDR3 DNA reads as TGTGCCATCCGACTAGCGGGAGGGGATGAGCAGTTCTTC.

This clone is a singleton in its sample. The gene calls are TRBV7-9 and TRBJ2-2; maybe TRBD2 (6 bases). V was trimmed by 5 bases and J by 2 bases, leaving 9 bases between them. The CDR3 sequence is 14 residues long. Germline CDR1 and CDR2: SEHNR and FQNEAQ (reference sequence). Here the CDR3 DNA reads TGTGCCAGCAGCAATAGCGGAAACACCGGGGAGCTGTTTTTT. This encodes CASSNSGNTGELFF.

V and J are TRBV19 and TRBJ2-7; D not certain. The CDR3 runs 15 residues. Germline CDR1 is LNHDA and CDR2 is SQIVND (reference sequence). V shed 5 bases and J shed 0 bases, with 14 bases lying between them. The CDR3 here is CASSAPRYGSYEQYF. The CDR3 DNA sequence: TGTGCCAGTAGTGCCCCCCGCTACGGCTCCTACGAGCAGTACTTC.

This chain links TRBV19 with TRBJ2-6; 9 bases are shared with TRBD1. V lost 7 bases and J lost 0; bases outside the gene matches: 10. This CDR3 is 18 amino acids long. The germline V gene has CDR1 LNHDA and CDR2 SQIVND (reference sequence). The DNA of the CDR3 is TGTGCCAGTACCATGACAGGGGGGAAAGACTCTGGGGCCAACGTCCTGACTTTC. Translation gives CASTMTGGKDSGANVLTF.

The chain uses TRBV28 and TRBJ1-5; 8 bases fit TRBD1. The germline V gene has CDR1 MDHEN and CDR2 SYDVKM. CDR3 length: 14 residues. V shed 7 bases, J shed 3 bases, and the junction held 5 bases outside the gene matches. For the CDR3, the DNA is TGTGCCAGCAATACGGACAGGGTCAATCAGCCCCAGCATTTT. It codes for CASNTDRVNQPQHF. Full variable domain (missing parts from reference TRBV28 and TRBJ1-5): DVKVTQSSRYLVKRTGEKVFLECVQDMDHENMFWYRQDPGLGLRLIYFSYDVKMKEKGDIPEGYSVSREKKERFSLILESASTNQTSMYLCASNTDRVNQPQHFGDGTRLSIL.